The clone carrying this TCR beta chain has just one count. Its specificity is not known. Clones were read by immunoSEQ multiplex PCR, and TCRdb kept only the in-frame ones, dropping some. The sample has approximately 89,000 clones, less than 95% seen once. The data are from a study of T cell responses to AZD1222 COVID-19 vaccine. Study-wide results and limits: The number of AZD1222 recipients seropositive at baseline was only 5 to 7. Possibly, clonal diversity was underestimated; donors were largely white British and included more females. Repertoire sampling was restricted to post-peak T cell response timepoints.

The CDR3 sequence is 14 residues long. The V end lost 7 bases, the J end lost 3 bases, and 15 bases lay between the germline ends. The germline CDR1 and CDR2 sequences are MNHEY and SVGAGI. This TCR was sampled from an adult who received the AZD1222 COVID-19 vaccine. The rearrangement links TRBV6-5 to TRBJ1-1, with D possibly matching TRBD1 (6 bases). The source was peripheral blood, collected 28 days after the second AZD1222 dose. In DNA, the CDR3 is TGTGCCAGCAAGCCCGGGGGCTTTTACACTGAAGCTTTCTTT. Residues: CASKPGGFYTEAFF.